In its sample, the clone carrying this T cell receptor beta chain was seen once. The sample is drawn from a study of blood T cell repertoires in COVID-19. This CDR3 comprises 15 residues. Germline V gene sequence: CDR1 MNHEY, CDR2 SVGAGI. The trim removed 0 bases at V and 2 bases at J, leaving 2 bases unmatched. Original handling: For nucleated cells, counts were estimated from reference gene primer amplification. Clones were sequenced by immunoSEQ multiplex PCR, and TCRdb holds only the in-frame ones, with some missing. V, J and clone size derive from that table, while D and trimming were established from the DNA sequence. The data show about 310,000 clones, over 85% seen once. Cohort placement rested on clinical history that participants reported themselves. Cohort 3 donors were reported recovered after two negative PCRs, clearance, or symptom resolution.

The receptor's source is a woman aged 30 to 39 who had recovered from COVID-19. The sample was PBMCs or T cells enriched from blood (not recorded which). The V gene is TRBV6-5, the J gene TRBJ2-3; 7 positions match TRBD1. The CDR3 is CASSYSTGYTDTQYF. The CDR3 nucleotides are TGTGCCAGCAGTTACTCGACAGGGTACACAGATACGCAGTATTTT.